This paragraph covers one T cell receptor beta chain sequence. Regarding time point: pretreatment peripheral blood. These data belong to a study of PD-L1 blockade in urothelial cancer. Sequencing used immunoSEQ multiplex PCR; TCRdb keeps in-frame clones, though not all of them. Among about 93,000 clones listed, 90% were seen once. J lost 0 bases, V lost 4 bases, and 12 bases had no gene match. The CDR3 is 18 residues long. Here the sequenced sample was PBMCs, taken around atezolizumab (anti-PD-L1) treatment. The TCR sequence derives from a man aged 55 to 70 with urothelial cancer. The chain uses TRBV5-3 and TRBJ2-3, with 9 bases identical to TRBD1. TRBV5-3 is recorded as an ORF, its role being uncertain. The CDR3 loop reads CARSSDGQGSPSTDTQYF. CDR3 DNA sequence: TGTGCCAGAAGCAGTGATGGACAGGGGTCCCCTAGCACAGATACGCAGTATTTT.